Included here is one T cell receptor beta chain sequence, with context. Antigen specificity is unknown. This sample stems from a study of cytomegalovirus exposure and HLA in healthy donors. Unmatched junction bases numbered 4, after V lost 1 base and J lost 5 bases. CDR1 is SGHAT, CDR2 FQNNGV, per germline. The CDR3 totals 14 residues. Amplification used 60 Vbeta primers and 13 Jbeta primers. Measured with immunoSEQ multiplex PCR; TCRdb has only the in-frame clones, and not every one. Among 150,000 to 200,000 clones listed, roughly three quarters were seen once. Whole-study results and caveats: By HLA locus, TCR association rates varied in a later analysis, with DRB1 showing the most and HLA-C the fewest.

Sequenced: PBMCs. The sequence came from a man aged 18 to 29 in good health and CMV-seropositive. This chain joins TRBV11-2 and TRBJ1-1, with 7 positions matching TRBD1. In nucleotides, the CDR3 is TGTGCCAGCAGCTTAGTAGGGGGCGGGACTGAAGCTTTCTTT. It yields the protein CASSLVGGGTEAFF.